A single sample gave rise to the 11 T cell receptor beta chains below, sequenced in a study of human T cells and chemical hapten exposure. Time point reported: patch test 1, 2 weeks after DPC sensitization. Treatment meaning: therapeutic diphenylcyclopropenone sensitization with weekly scalp DPC. TCRdb processed the RACE reads anew with MiXCR; each CDR3 protein has one entry. The table has about 57,000 distinct CDR3 sequences, 9% to 9.5% seen once. Sample: whole blood, taken in connection with sensitization to the hapten diphenylcyclopropenone (DPC). The receptors here all came from a woman between 35 and 50 years old with alopecia areata. Some clones in this sample may be carry-over from other donors' samples.

This clonotype occurred many times. This chain's CDR3 is CASSEGQGNEKLFF. The CDR3 DNA sequence: TGTGCCAGCTCCGAGGGACAGGGGAATGAAAAACTGTTTTTT. V and J are TRBV18 and TRBJ1-4; 10 positions agree with TRBD1. The junction had 3 bases not matched to a gene; V was cut back by 6 bases and J by 5 bases. The CDR3 is 14 residues long. Germline-derived CDR1 and CDR2 are KGHSH and LQKENI.

This clonotype was recorded a few times. The rearrangement links TRBV6-5 to TRBJ1-1; 8 bases fit TRBD1. Germline lookup yields CDR1 MNHEY and CDR2 SVGAGI. The CDR3 runs to 12 residues. V dropped 5 bases and J dropped 12; count of bases not matched to a gene: 8. CDR3 loop: CASSRQGARTFF. In DNA form, the CDR3 reads TGTGCCAGCAGTCGCCAGGGGGCCAGGACTTTCTTT.

This clonotype has just a few counts. V gene TRBV28 combines with J gene TRBJ1-5; D is possibly TRBD1 (5 bases). Trimming cost V 6 bases and J 9 bases, with 9 bases left between them. CDR1 and CDR2 (germline): MDHEN, SYDVKM. The CDR3 extends over 11 amino acids. In nucleotides, the CDR3 is TGTGCCAGCAGGTTCCAGGGGCCCCAGCATTTT. It yields the protein CASRFQGPQHF.

This rearrangement joins TRBV14 to TRBJ2-6; D remains unclear. The CDR3 loop spans 16 amino acids. V lost 0 bases, J lost 3 bases, and 9 bases lay in between. Germline loops: CDR1 SGHDN, CDR2 FVKESK. The CDR3 DNA sequence: TGTGCCAGCAGCCAAGATCGCGGTTTTGGGGCCAACGTCCTGACTTTC. This sequence encodes CASSQDRGFGANVLTF.

This clonotype was recorded at least ten times. The chain couples TRBV7-2 to TRBJ1-3, with D possibly TRBD1 on 5 matching bases. Trimming cost V 5 bases and J 3 bases, with 11 bases left between them. CDR3 length equals 14 residues. Germline values: CDR1 SGHTA, CDR2 FQGNSA. This CDR3 is CASSRGTLGNTIYF. The CDR3 nucleotides are TGTGCCAGCAGCCGGGGCACTCTTGGAAACACCATATATTTT.

This clonotype was recorded at least ten times. This sequence joins TRBV4-1 and TRBJ2-1; the match to TRBD2 covers 8 bases. CDR3 size: 16 residues. Trimming cost V 3 bases and J 6 bases; bases outside gene matches: 10. From germline, CDR1 is MGHRA and CDR2 YSYEKL. The CDR3 is CASSQPTGGQFNEQFF. The CDR3 DNA sequence: TGCGCCAGCAGCCAGCCTACGGGGGGGCAATTCAATGAGCAGTTCTTC.

This clonotype was seen many times. The CDR3 nucleotides read TGCGCCAGCAGCCAAGATCCCTGGGGGGAAGCTTTCTTT. Translation: CASSQDPWGEAFF. The chain employs TRBV4-1 and TRBJ1-1; TRBD1 might be the D (5 bases). Trimming stripped 0 bases from V and 8 bases from J, with 10 bases between. The CDR3 extends over 13 amino acids. Germline lookup yields CDR1 MGHRA and CDR2 YSYEKL.

This clonotype showed up just a few times. The chain joins TRBV7-9 to TRBJ2-7, with D perhaps assigned TRBD1 or TRBD2 (5 bases each). There are 13 residues in the CDR3. Germline CDR1 is SEHNR and CDR2 is FQNEAQ (reference sequence). The V gene lost 5 bases and the J gene lost 5 bases, with 13 bases spanning the gap. The CDR3 reads CASSPRGPDEQYF. The CDR3 DNA reads as TGTGCCAGCAGCCCCCGGGGCCCGGACGAGCAGTACTTC.

This clonotype was counted many times. The J gene is TRBJ2-1, the V gene TRBV7-9; 7 bases match TRBD2. V lost 4 bases to trimming and J lost 4 bases; unmatched junction nucleotides: 7. The CDR3 is made up of 15 amino acids. The germline V gene encodes CDR1 SEHNR and CDR2 FQNEAQ (reference sequence). Here the CDR3 DNA reads TGTGCCAGCAGCTCCCGCGGAGCGGGGTACAATGAGCAGTTCTTC. This gives the protein CASSSRGAGYNEQFF.

This clonotype was picked up many times. This chain joins TRBV20-1 and TRBJ1-3, with unresolved D. The V end was cut by 3 bases, the J end by 0 bases, with 6 bases between. The CDR3 totals 13 residues. The germline V gene encodes CDR1 DFQATT and CDR2 SNEGSKA (reference sequence). The CDR3 is CSASLGSGNTIYF. The CDR3 nucleotides are TGCAGTGCTAGTTTGGGCTCTGGAAACACCATATATTTT.

This clonotype has more than one count but fewer than ten. The chain couples TRBV28 to TRBJ1-1, with D perhaps TRBD1 (6 bases). CDR3 length: 13 residues. Germline V gives CDR1 MDHEN, CDR2 SYDVKM. V was clipped by 8 bases and J by 5 bases, with 15 bases between them. The CDR3 loop reads CASGTGITTEAFF. The CDR3 region has the DNA TGTGCCAGCGGAACAGGGATAACAACTGAAGCTTTCTTT. The full variable domain, rest sourced from reference TRBV28 and TRBJ1-1, is DVKVTQSSRYLVKRTGEKVFLECVQDMDHENMFWYRQDPGLGLRLIYFSYDVKMKEKGDIPEGYSVSREKKERFSLILESASTNQTSMYLCASGTGITTEAFFGQGTRLTVV.